This passage covers 26 T cell receptor beta chains from one sample sequenced in a study of tumor-infiltrating lymphocytes in primary liver carcinoma. The blood RNA (from unsorted whole blood) was obtained, and germline DNA was also extracted. Production of TCR beta cDNA used 400 to 600 ng total RNA together with a constant-region primer. Three nested multiplex PCR rounds, a slightly modified ARM-PCR, produced the libraries for TCR beta. The first two PCR rounds, nine to ten cycles each, used TRBV1-TRBV30 forward primers and a C-beta reverse primer. TCRdb reanalysed the multiplex PCR reads using MiXCR and keeps one entry per CDR3 protein. The repertoire holds over 250,000 distinct CDR3 sequences, with 45% to 70% as singletons. The sequencing input was peripheral blood. Source of these receptors: a woman in her 30s with primary liver carcinoma and hepatitis B virus infection.

This clonotype came up a few times. The chain carries TRBV7-9 and TRBJ1-2, with TRBD1 matching over 7 bases. The CDR3 length is 13 residues. The germline V gene has CDR1 SEHNR and CDR2 FQNEAQ (reference sequence). J lost 4 bases, V lost 5 bases, and 4 bases had no gene match. The CDR3 DNA sequence: TGTGCCAGCAGCACCGGACAGGTCTATGGCTACACCTTC. It yields the protein CASSTGQVYGYTF.

This clonotype was detected a few times. The rearrangement joins TRBV12-3 or TRBV12-4 to TRBJ2-1, with D uncertain. The CDR3 runs 14 residues. V gave up 7 bases and J gave up 7 bases, with 17 bases separating them. The CDR3 spells CASTPLTPGNEQFF. Written as DNA, the CDR3 is TGTGCCAGCACCCCCTTAACCCCCGGGAATGAGCAGTTCTTC.

A remark on this clonotype: This clone may be a read error of a much larger clone one base away. V gene TRBV6-5 combines with J gene TRBJ1-3; TRBD1 matches 8 bases. In germline, CDR1 is MNHEY, CDR2 SVGAGI. The ends lost 8 bases at V and 4 bases at J; junction bases unmatched: 7. The CDR3 extends over 14 amino acids. The chain's CDR3 is CASVRTGLGNTIYF. The CDR3 DNA reads TGTGCCAGCGTCAGGACAGGGTTAGGAAACACCATATATTTT.

The J gene is TRBJ2-1, the V gene TRBV4-3; D gene uncertain. The CDR3 covers 15 residues. V gave up 6 bases and J gave up 2 bases, with 14 bases separating them. Germline V gives CDR1 LGHNA, CDR2 YSLEER. The CDR3 DNA reads as TGCGCCAGCAGTCAGGTCAGACGACCCTACAATGAGCAGTTCTTC. Translating gives CASSQVRRPYNEQFF.

The CDR3 bases are TGTGCCTGGAGCCAGACCCGGGCGTCCTACGAGCAGTACTTC. Translated, it gives CAWSQTRASYEQYF. The chain joins TRBV30 to TRBJ2-7; no firm D call. The length of the CDR3 is 14 residues. Trimming took 3 bases from V and 1 from J, leaving 13 bases between them. CDR1 is GTSNPN, CDR2 SVGIG, per germline (reference sequence).

The chain couples TRBV4-1 to TRBJ2-4, with 7 bases identical to TRBD1. CDR1 and CDR2 from the germline V gene are MGHRA and YSYEKL. Unmatched junction bases numbered 4, after V lost 1 base and J lost 1 base. This CDR3 is built from 16 residues. CDR3: CASSQAQGVAKNIQYF. DNA for the CDR3: TGCGCCAGCAGCCAAGCCCAGGGGGTTGCCAAAAACATTCAGTACTTC.

This clonotype was counted many times. The gene calls are TRBV6-5 and TRBJ1-6; 8 bases agree with TRBD1. The germline V gene encodes CDR1 MNHEY and CDR2 SVGAGI. The CDR3 is 16 amino acids. V gave up 5 bases and J gave up 10 bases; unmatched junction bases: 13. CDR3 region: CASSPGQGGFGSPLHF. The CDR3 nucleotides are TGTGCCAGCAGTCCCGGACAGGGAGGATTCGGATCACCCCTCCACTTT.

On this clonotype itself: The junction and the germline gene differ at one end; a read error may be behind it. This chain links TRBV4-1 with TRBJ2-7; 8 bases map to TRBD1. Germline values: CDR1 MGHRA, CDR2 YSYEKL. CDR3 length: 12 residues. The DNA for the CDR3 is TGCGCCGGCAGCCACGGACAGGGCGAGCAGTACTTC. This gives the protein CAGSHGQGEQYF.

Comments on this clonotype: A read error is possible here, since a much larger clone lies one base away. The gene calls are TRBV6-1 and TRBJ2-1; TRBD2 matches at 7 bases. The CDR3 contains 15 residues. CDR1 MNHNS and CDR2 SASEGT come from the germline V gene. V shed 7 bases and J 4 bases; nucleotides not matched to a gene: 10. CDR3 bases: TGTGCCAGCACTGAGTTAACGGGAGGATACAATGAGCAGTTCTTC. It yields the protein CASTELTGGYNEQFF.

This clonotype was seen a handful of times. The rearrangement uses TRBV10-3 and TRBJ2-6; D possibly corresponds to TRBD1 (6 bases). Germline CDR1 ENHRY, CDR2 SYGVKD. CDR3 length: 21 amino acids. V was cut by 8 bases and J by 0 bases, with 29 bases left in between. CDR3 amino acids: CAIVGPWFRDNLFSGANVLTF. The CDR3 region has the DNA TGTGCCATCGTGGGGCCTTGGTTCCGGGACAATTTATTCTCTGGGGCCAACGTCCTGACTTTC.

This clonotype appeared once. A junction boundary mismatches the germline segment, possibly from a read error. The chain uses TRBV12-3 or TRBV12-4 and TRBJ2-1, with D possibly being TRBD1 or TRBD2 (5 bases each). This CDR3 contains 15 residues. Written as DNA, the CDR3 is TGTGCCAGCAGTTTCGAGGGGACCTCCTACAATGGGCAGTTCTTC. Protein: CASSFEGTSYNGQFF.

This clonotype was seen ten or more times. This chain connects TRBV11-2 to TRBJ2-2; TRBD2 matches 11 bases. Germline loops: CDR1 SGHAT, CDR2 FQNNGV. The CDR3 has 13 amino acids. After removal of 6 bases from V and 16 bases from J, the junction contained 10 bases not matched to a gene. The CDR3 region is CASRFSGRALPFF. The CDR3 DNA follows: TGTGCCAGCAGGTTTAGCGGGAGGGCCCTCCCGTTTTTT.

This clonotype was observed a single time. The conserved final phenylalanine or tryptophan is absent from the CDR3, which likely points to a read error. It is unclear where the CDR3 begins or ends on the DNA, so no DNA is shown, and the CDR3 is as TCRdb lists it. The chain carries TRBV11-2 and TRBJ2-1; TRBD2, the table's D call, was not compared with the DNA. CDR1 and CDR2 (germline): SGHAT, FQNNGV. The CDR3 has 13 amino acids, counting both end residues. Here the CDR3 reads CASSLSVAFELFL.

J is TRBJ2-4 and V is TRBV28, with a possible D match to TRBD1 (6 bases). The germline V and J ends were trimmed by 5 bases and 1 base, with 18 bases remaining between them. This CDR3 contains 17 residues. Germline V CDR1 and CDR2: MDHEN, SYDVKM. CDR3 DNA: TGTGCCAGCAGTCCCCAGGGGCAACTGGGGGCCAAAAACATTCAGTACTTC. This translates into CASSPQGQLGAKNIQYF.

A remark on this clonotype: A much more abundant neighbour one base away suggests this may be a read error. This rearrangement joins TRBV5-4 to TRBJ2-5; D is possibly TRBD1 or TRBD2 (5 bases each). Germline V CDR1 and CDR2: SGHNT, YYREEE (reference sequence). The CDR3 runs to 14 residues. The CDR3 nucleotides are TGTGCCAGCAGCTCTGGGACGGTACAAGAGACCCTGTACTTC. It is translated as CASSSGTVQETLYF.

Remarks on this clonotype: An end of the junction does not agree with germline; a read error may underlie this. V and J are TRBV6-2 or TRBV6-3 and TRBJ2-1; D gene uncertain. The CDR3 loop spans 11 amino acids. Germline assignment: CDR1 MNHEY and CDR2 SVGEGT. Written as DNA, the CDR3 is TGTGCCAATCTGACCTACAATGAGCAGTCCTTC. It codes for CANLTYNEQSF.

In regard to this clonotype: Without the conserved terminal phenylalanine or tryptophan, this CDR3 likely stems from a read error. The chain joins TRBV5-1 to TRBJ2-2; 14 nucleotides match TRBD2. V lost 0 bases and J lost 6; bases outside the gene matches: 1. The CDR3 runs to 16 residues. Per the germline V gene, CDR1 is SGHRS and CDR2 is YFSETQ. Here the CDR3 reads CASSLAGLAGAGELFL. Written as DNA, the CDR3 is TGCGCCAGCAGCTTGGCGGGACTAGCGGGAGCCGGGGAGCTGTTTCTT.

This clonotype was counted a few times. The rearrangement uses TRBV7-8 and TRBJ2-3, with TRBD1 as a possible D gene (7 bases). Per the germline V gene, CDR1 is SGHVS and CDR2 is FQNEAQ. Trimming removed 1 base at V and 3 bases at J, with 14 bases between. The CDR3 covers 16 residues. This chain's CDR3 is CASSLEEGAGTDTQYF. DNA of the CDR3: TGTGCCAGCAGCTTAGAGGAGGGGGCGGGTACAGATACGCAGTATTTT. The complete variable domain, with remaining parts taken from reference TRBV7-8 and TRBJ2-3, reads GAGVSQSPRYKVAKRGQDVALRCDPISGHVSLFWYQQALGQGPEFLTYFQNEAQLDKSGLPSDRFFAERPEGSVSTLKIQRTQQEDSAVYLCASSLEEGAGTDTQYFGPGTRLTVL.

Details on this clonotype: No conserved phenylalanine or tryptophan ends this CDR3, so it is likely a read error. Because the CDR3's place on the DNA is in doubt, the DNA is left out and the CDR3 is given as listed by TCRdb. V is TRBV6-1 and J is TRBJ2-6. Looked up from germline, CDR1 is MNHNS and CDR2 is SASEGT. The CDR3 spans 14 amino acids, including both terminal residues. CDR3 in amino acids: CASSDTAGANVPTV.

Ten or more counts support this clonotype. The V gene is TRBV12-3 or TRBV12-4, the J gene TRBJ2-1; 10 nucleotides line up with TRBD2. The CDR3 loop spans 17 amino acids. With V trimmed by 2 bases and J by 0 bases, 4 bases remained unmatched. CDR3 sequence (DNA): TGTGCCAGCAGTTTATGGTCTAGCGGGAGCTCCTACAATGAGCAGTTCTTC. It codes for CASSLWSSGSSYNEQFF.

With regard to this clonotype: Sequence at one end of the junction differs from germline and may be a read error. This chain links TRBV11-2 with TRBJ1-2; D not resolved. Germline CDR1 SGHAT, CDR2 FQNNGV. This CDR3 spans 14 amino acids. The CDR3 loop is CAGSLDGDSYGYTF. The CDR3 DNA reads as TGTGCCGGCAGCTTAGATGGGGATAGCTATGGCTACACCTTC.

Concerning this clonotype itself: Mismatch with germline at one junction end may stem from a read error. The chain employs TRBV7-9 and TRBJ2-7; perhaps TRBD1 as D (5 bases). The germline V gene encodes CDR1 SEHNR and CDR2 FQNEAQ (reference sequence). The CDR3 runs 14 residues. The CDR3 reads CTSSEWAGIDEQYF. CDR3 in DNA: TGTACCAGCAGCGAATGGGCAGGGATCGACGAGCAGTACTTC.

On this clonotype itself: This may come from a read error, since a much larger clone is one base off. The CDR3 spells CASRHKRDRSNEQYF. The DNA of the CDR3 is TGTGCCAGCAGGCATAAGCGGGACAGGAGCAACGAGCAGTACTTC. The rearrangement joins TRBV12-3 or TRBV12-4 to TRBJ2-7; weak D call: TRBD1 (8 bases). The germline V and J ends were trimmed by 6 bases and 5 bases, with 20 bases remaining between them. This CDR3 is 15 amino acids long.

The chain carries TRBV15 and TRBJ2-1; D is undetermined. The germline V gene has CDR1 LNHNV and CDR2 YYDKDF (reference sequence). The CDR3 loop spans 11 amino acids. Between the trimmed V and J ends, which lost 3 bases and 12 bases, there was a span of 9 bases. CDR3 sequence: CATSSGEGQFF. Written as DNA, the CDR3 is TGTGCCACCAGCAGTGGGGAAGGGCAGTTCTTC.

This chain links TRBV14 with TRBJ2-3; D perhaps matches TRBD1 (6 bases). This CDR3 has 15 residues. V was cut by 4 bases and J by 0 bases, with 11 bases left in between. Germline assignment: CDR1 SGHDN and CDR2 FVKESK. In nucleotides, the CDR3 is TGTGCCAGCAGCCCCAGGACAGTTAGCACAGATACGCAGTATTTT. It encodes CASSPRTVSTDTQYF.

Remarks on this clonotype: The junction and the germline gene differ at one end; a read error may be behind it. The V call is TRBV10-1, the J call TRBJ1-1; perhaps TRBD1 as D (5 bases). Germline CDR1 and CDR2: WNHNN and SYGVQD (reference sequence). The CDR3 runs to 13 residues. CDR3 amino acids: CTSSESRVIEAFF. CDR3 DNA: TGCACCAGCAGTGAGTCCAGGGTAATTGAAGCTTTCTTT.